This record concerns one TCR beta chain sequence. Its specificity is not known. This sample was taken from a study of OX40 agonist ivuxolimab in advanced cancers. Study results and caveats: Also showing low normalized T-cell clonal expansion were some of the nonresponders. In CD8+ T cells, expanded clones were on average more numerous than in CD4+.

The protocol was immunoSEQ multiplex PCR, while the TCRdb copy is restricted to in-frame clones and leaves out a portion. The sample includes 75,000 to 100,000 clones, 92% of them seen just once. Source: CD4+ or CD8+ T cells sorted from blood, taken in a trial of the OX40 agonist ivuxolimab. This clonotype was sampled from an adult with an advanced solid tumor such as melanoma, head and neck, liver or kidney cancer.

CDR3 in amino acids: CASRADRDGGAFF. CDR3 sequence (DNA): TGTGCAAGTCGCGCGGACAGGGACGGTGGAGCTTTCTTT. The chain recombines TRBV12-2 with TRBJ1-1; the table's D call of TRBD1 was not tested on the DNA. TRBV12-2 is noted as a pseudogene. The CDR3 runs 13 residues.